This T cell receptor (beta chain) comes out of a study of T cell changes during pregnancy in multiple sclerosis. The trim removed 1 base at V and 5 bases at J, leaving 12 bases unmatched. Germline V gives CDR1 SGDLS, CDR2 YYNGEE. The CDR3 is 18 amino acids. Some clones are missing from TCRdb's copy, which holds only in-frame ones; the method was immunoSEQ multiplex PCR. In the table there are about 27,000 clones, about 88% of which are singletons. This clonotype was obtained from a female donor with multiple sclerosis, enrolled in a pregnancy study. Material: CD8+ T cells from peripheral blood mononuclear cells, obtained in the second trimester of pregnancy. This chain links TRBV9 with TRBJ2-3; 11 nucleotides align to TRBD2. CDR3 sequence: CASSVPRSGGAEVDTQYF. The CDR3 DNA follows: TGTGCCAGCAGCGTACCCCGTAGCGGGGGGGCGGAGGTAGATACGCAGTATTTT.